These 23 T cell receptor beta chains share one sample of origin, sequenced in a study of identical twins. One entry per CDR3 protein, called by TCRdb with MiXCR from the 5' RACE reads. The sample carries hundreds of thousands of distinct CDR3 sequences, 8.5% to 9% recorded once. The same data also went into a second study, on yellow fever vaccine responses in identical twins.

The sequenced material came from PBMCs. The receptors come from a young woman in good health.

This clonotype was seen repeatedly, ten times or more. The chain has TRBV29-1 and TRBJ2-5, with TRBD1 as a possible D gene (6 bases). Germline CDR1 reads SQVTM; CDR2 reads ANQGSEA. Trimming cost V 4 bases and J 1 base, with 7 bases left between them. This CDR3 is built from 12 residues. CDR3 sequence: CSVAGVQETQYF. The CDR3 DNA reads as TGCAGCGTTGCAGGGGTCCAAGAGACCCAGTACTTC.

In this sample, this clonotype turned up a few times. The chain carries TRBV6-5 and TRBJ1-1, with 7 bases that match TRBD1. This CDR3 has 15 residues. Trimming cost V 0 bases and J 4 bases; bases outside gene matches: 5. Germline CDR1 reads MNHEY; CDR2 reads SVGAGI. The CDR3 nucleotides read TGTGCCAGCAGTTACTCGATCAGGGGGGCCACTGAAGCTTTCTTT. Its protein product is CASSYSIRGATEAFF.

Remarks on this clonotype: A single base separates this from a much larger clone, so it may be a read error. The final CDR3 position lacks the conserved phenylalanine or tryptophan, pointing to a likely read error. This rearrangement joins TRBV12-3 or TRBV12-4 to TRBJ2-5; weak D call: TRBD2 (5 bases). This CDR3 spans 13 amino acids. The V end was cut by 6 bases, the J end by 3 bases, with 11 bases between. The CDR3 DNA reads TGTGCCAGCAGGATCGGGGTCAAAGAGACCCAGTACATC. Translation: CASRIGVKETQYI.

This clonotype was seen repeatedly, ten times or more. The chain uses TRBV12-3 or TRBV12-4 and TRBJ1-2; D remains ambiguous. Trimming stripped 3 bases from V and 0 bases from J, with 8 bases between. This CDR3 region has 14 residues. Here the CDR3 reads CASSLSGSNYGYTF. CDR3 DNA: TGTGCCAGCAGTTTGTCGGGCTCTAACTATGGCTACACCTTC.

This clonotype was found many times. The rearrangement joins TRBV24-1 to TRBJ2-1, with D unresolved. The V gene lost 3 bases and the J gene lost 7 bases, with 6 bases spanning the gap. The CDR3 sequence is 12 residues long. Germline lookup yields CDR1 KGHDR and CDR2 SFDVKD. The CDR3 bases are TGTGCCACCAGTGATCCCCTTAATGAGCAGTTCTTC. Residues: CATSDPLNEQFF.

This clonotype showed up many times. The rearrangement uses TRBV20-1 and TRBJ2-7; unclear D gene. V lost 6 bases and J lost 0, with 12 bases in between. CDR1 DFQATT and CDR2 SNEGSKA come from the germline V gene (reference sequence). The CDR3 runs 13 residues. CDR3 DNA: TGCAGTGCACCCGACGAGAGCTCCTACGAGCAGTACTTC. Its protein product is CSAPDESSYEQYF.

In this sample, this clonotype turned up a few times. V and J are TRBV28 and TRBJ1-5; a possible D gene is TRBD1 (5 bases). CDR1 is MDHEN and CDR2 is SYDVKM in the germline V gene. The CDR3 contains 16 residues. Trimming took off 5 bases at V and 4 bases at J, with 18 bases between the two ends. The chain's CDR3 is CASSTSQGWGNQPQHF. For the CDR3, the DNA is TGTGCCAGCAGTACCTCCCAGGGTTGGGGGAATCAGCCCCAGCATTTT.

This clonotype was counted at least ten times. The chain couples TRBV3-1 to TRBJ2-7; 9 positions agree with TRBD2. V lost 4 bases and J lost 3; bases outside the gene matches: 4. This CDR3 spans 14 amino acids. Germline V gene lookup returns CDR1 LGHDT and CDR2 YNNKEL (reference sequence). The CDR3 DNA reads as TGTGCCAGCAGCCCGGGACTAGCTAGCTACGAGCAGTACTTC. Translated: CASSPGLASYEQYF.

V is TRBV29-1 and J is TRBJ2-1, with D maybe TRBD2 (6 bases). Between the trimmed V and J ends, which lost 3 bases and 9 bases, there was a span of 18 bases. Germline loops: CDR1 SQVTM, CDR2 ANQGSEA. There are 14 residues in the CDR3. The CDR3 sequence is CSVESSGRTGEQFF. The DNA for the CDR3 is TGCAGCGTTGAGTCCAGCGGGCGGACGGGTGAGCAGTTCTTC.

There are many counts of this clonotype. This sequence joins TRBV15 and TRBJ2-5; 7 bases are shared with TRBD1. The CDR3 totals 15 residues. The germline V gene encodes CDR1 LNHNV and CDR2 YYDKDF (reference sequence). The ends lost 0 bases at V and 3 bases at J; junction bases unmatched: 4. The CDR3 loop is CATSRDLTGEETQYF. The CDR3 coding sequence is TGTGCCACCAGCAGAGATCTCACAGGGGAAGAGACCCAGTACTTC.

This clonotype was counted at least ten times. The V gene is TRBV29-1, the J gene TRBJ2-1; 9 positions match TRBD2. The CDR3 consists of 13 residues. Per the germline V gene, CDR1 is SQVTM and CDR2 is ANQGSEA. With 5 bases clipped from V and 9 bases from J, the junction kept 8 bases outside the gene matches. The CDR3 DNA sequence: TGCAGCGTTTCTAGCGGGAAAGCGGCTGAGCAGTTCTTC. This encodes CSVSSGKAAEQFF.

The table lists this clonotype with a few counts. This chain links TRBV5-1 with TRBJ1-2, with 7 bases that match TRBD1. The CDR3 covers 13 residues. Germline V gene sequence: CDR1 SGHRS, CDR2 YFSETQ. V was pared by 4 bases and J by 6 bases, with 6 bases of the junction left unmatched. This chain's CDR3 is CASSLEGANGYTF. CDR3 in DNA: TGCGCCAGCAGCCTAGAGGGGGCCAATGGCTACACCTTC.

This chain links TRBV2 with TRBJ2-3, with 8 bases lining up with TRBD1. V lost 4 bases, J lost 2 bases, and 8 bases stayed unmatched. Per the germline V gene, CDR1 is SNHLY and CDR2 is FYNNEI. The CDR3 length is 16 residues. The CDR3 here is CASSGGQDSSTDTQYF. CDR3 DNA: TGTGCCAGCAGTGGGGGACAGGATAGTTCCACAGATACGCAGTATTTT.

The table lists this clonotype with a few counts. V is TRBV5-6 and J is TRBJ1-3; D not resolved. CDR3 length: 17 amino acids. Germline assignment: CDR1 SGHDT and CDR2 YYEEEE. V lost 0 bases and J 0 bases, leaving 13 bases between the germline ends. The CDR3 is CASSLGMEGTSGNTIYF. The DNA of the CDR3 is TGTGCCAGCAGCTTGGGAATGGAGGGTACCTCTGGAAACACCATATATTTT.

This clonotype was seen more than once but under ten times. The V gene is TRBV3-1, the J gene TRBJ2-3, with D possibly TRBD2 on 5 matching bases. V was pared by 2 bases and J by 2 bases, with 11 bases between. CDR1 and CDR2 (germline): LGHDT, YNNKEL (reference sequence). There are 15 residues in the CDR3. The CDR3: CASSQTTTNTDTQYF. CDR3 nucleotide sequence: TGTGCCAGCAGCCAAACGACTACAAACACAGATACGCAGTATTTT.

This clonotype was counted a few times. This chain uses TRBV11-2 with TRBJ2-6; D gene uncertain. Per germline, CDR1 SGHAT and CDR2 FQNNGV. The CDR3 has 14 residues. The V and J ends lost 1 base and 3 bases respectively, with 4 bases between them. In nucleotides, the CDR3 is TGTGCCAGCAGCTTAGTAATTGGGGCCAACGTCCTGACTTTC. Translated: CASSLVIGANVLTF. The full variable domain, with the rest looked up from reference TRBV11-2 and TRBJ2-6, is EAGVAQSPRYKIIEKRQSVAFWCNPISGHATLYWYQQILGQGPKLLIQFQNNGVVDDSQLPKDRFSAERLKGVDSTLKIQPAKLEDSAVYLCASSLVIGANVLTFGAGSRLTVL.

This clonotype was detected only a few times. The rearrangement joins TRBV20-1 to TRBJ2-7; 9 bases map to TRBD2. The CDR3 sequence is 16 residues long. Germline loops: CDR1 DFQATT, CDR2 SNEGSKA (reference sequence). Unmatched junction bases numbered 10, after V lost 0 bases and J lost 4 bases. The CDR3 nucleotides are TGCAGTGCTAGAGATATTGTAGCGGGAGTTTTATACGAGCAGTACTTC. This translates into CSARDIVAGVLYEQYF.

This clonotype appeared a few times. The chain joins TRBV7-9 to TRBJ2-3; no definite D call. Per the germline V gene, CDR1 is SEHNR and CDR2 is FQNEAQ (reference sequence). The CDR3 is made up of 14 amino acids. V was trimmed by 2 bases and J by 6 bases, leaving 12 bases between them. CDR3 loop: CASSLFGGGDTQYF. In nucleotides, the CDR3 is TGTGCCAGCAGCTTATTCGGCGGTGGGGATACGCAGTATTTT.

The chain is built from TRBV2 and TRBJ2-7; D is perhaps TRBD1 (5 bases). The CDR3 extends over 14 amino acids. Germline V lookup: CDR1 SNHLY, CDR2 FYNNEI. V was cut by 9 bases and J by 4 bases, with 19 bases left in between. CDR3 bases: TGTGCCAGTAGGTGGGCAGGGAAGGTTTACGAGCAGTACTTC. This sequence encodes CASRWAGKVYEQYF. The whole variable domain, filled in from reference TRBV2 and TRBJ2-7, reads EPEVTQTPSHQVTQMGQEVILRCVPISNHLYFYWYRQILGQKVEFLVSFYNNEISEKSEIFDDQFSVERPDGSNFTLKIRSTKLEDSAMYFCASRWAGKVYEQYFGPGTRLTVT.

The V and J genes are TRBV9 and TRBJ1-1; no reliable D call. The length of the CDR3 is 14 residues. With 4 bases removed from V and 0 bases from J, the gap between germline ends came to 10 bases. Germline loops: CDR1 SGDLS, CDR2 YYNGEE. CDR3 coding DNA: TGTGCCAGCAGCTCCCGGATGATGAACACTGAAGCTTTCTTT. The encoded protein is CASSSRMMNTEAFF.

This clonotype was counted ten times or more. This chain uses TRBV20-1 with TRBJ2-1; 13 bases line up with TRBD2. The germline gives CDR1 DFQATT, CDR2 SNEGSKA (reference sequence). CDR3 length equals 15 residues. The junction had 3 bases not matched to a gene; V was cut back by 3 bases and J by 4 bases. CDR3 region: CSASGLAGVYNEQFF. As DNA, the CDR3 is TGCAGTGCTAGCGGACTAGCGGGAGTTTACAATGAGCAGTTCTTC.

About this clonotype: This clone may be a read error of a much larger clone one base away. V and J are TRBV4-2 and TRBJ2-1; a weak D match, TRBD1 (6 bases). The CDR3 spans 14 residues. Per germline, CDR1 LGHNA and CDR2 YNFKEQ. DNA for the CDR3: TGTGCCAGCAGCCAATTGACAGGCAACAATGGGCAGTTCTTC. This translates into CASSQLTGNNGQFF.

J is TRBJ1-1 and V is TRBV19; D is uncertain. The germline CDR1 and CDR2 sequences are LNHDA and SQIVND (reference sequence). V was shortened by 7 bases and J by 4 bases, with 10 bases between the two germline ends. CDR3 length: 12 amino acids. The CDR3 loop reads CASTPTVTEAFF. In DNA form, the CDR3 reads TGTGCCAGTACCCCAACAGTCACTGAAGCTTTCTTT.